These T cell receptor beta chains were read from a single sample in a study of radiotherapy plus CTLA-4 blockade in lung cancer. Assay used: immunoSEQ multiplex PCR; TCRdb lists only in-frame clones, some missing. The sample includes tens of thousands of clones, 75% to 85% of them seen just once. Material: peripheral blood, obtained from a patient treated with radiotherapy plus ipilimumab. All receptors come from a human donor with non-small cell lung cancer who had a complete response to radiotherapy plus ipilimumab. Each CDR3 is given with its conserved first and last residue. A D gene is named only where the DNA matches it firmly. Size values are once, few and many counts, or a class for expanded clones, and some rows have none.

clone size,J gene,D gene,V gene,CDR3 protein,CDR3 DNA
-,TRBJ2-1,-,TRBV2,CASSLWGAGQSSYNEQFF,TGTGCCAGCAGTTTGTGGGGGGCGGGACAGAGCTCCTACAATGAGCAGTTCTTC
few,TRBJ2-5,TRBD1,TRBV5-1,CASSLEGQLIQETQYF,TGCGCCAGCAGCTTGGAGGGACAGCTCATCCAAGAGACCCAGTACTTC
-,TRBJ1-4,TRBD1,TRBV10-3,CAISAGRGPEKLFF,TGTGCCATCAGTGCGGGCAGGGGGCCTGAAAAACTGTTTTTT
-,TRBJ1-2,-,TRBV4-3,CASSQGGFGGYTF,TGCGCCAGCAGCCAAGGAGGTTTCGGTGGCTACACCTTC
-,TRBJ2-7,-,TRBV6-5,CASREGRRTYEQYF,TGTGCCAGCAGGGAGGGACGGCGGACCTACGAGCAGTACTTC
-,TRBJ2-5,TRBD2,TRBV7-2,CASSWGLAETQYF,TGTGCCAGCAGCTGGGGACTAGCAGAGACCCAGTACTTC
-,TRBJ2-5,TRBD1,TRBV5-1,CASSLTSTSGGSYQETQYF,TGCGCCAGCAGCTTGACGAGTACTTCAGGGGGTTCGTACCAAGAGACCCAGTACTTC
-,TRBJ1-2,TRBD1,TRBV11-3,CASSSLPIGTDGYTF,TGTGCCAGCAGCTCGCTCCCAATTGGGACAGATGGCTACACCTTC
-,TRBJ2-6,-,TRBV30,CAWLSSGANVLTF,TGTGCCTGGCTGAGCTCTGGGGCCAACGTCCTGACTTTC
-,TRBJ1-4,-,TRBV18,CASSPPDRGEKLFF,TGTGCCAGCTCACCACCGGACCGGGGGGAAAAACTGTTTTTT